The TCR beta chain under discussion was sequenced for a study of PD-1 blockade in classical Hodgkin lymphoma. Study-level results: At baseline, newly diagnosed patients reportedly showed less TCR diversity than healthy donors. Whereas CD4+ TCR diversity had risen significantly by C4D1, CD8+ TCR diversity had not.

Every patient experienced relapse after autologous stem cell transplantation, and brentuximab vedotin exposure varied. Comments on this clone: As yet, its antigen is unknown.

This table comes from immunoSEQ multiplex PCR, and its TCRdb copy is limited to in-frame clones, with some not included. The sample has more than 11,000 clones, 81% seen once. Sequenced here: peripheral blood mononuclear cells (PBMCs), sampled at baseline. The receptor's source is a human donor with classical Hodgkin lymphoma.

In nucleotides, the CDR3 is TGCGCCAGCAGCCAAGCCCCATTTACTAGCGGGGGAGGGACCGGGGAGCTGTTTTTT. Translated, it gives CASSQAPFTSGGGTGELFF. This chain uses TRBV4-1 with TRBJ2-2; TRBD2 matches 11 bases. With 1 base clipped from V and 5 bases from J, the junction kept 12 bases outside the gene matches. Germline V lookup: CDR1 MGHRA, CDR2 YSYEKL. The CDR3 runs to 19 residues.